The 11 T cell receptor beta chains listed next were all sequenced from one sample in a study of blood T cell repertoires in COVID-19. Clones were sequenced by immunoSEQ multiplex PCR, and TCRdb holds only the in-frame ones, with some missing. The table lists about 300,000 clones, 70% to 85% of them singletons. Sample: peripheral blood. Receptor source: a human donor with COVID-19, enrolled during active disease. The donor label of this sample is uncertain.

This clone was detected only a few times. The chain carries TRBV19 and TRBJ2-3; D remains ambiguous. The CDR3 loop spans 15 amino acids. V was trimmed by 2 bases and J by 2 bases, leaving 11 bases between them. Looked up from germline, CDR1 is LNHDA and CDR2 is SQIVND (reference sequence). Here the CDR3 reads CASSISSAVTDTQYF. The CDR3 DNA is TGTGCCAGTAGTATAAGTTCGGCGGTCACAGATACGCAGTATTTT. Variable domain in full (rest from reference TRBV19 and TRBJ2-3): DGGITQSPKYLFRKEGQNVTLSCEQNLNHDAMYWYRQDPGQGLRLIYYSQIVNDFQKGDIAEGYSVSREKKESFPLTVTSAQKNPTAFYLCASSISSAVTDTQYFGPGTRLTVL.

The rearrangement joins TRBV19 to TRBJ1-2; no reliable D call. The ends were cut back, 7 bases at V and 8 bases at J, with 23 bases in the middle. Germline values: CDR1 LNHDA, CDR2 SQIVND (reference sequence). This CDR3 is built from 15 residues. The CDR3 coding sequence is TGTGCCAGTACAGCCCCCCAGGCGGGCGGATGGGGCTACACCTTC. It codes for CASTAPQAGGWGYTF.

The chain employs TRBV4-1 and TRBJ1-4, with TRBD1 identical over 11 bases. Trimming took 0 bases from V and 4 from J; bases not matched to a gene: 13. Germline V gene data show CDR1 as MGHRA and CDR2 as YSYEKL. The length of the CDR3 is 20 residues. In DNA form, the CDR3 reads TGCGCCAGCAGCCAAGATCCTTTGAAGGGACAGGGGGGTTTTAATGAAAAACTGTTTTTT. This translates into CASSQDPLKGQGGFNEKLFF.

The chain employs TRBV3-1 (or the pseudogene TRBV3-2) and TRBJ1-2, with 9 nucleotides matching TRBD1. Germline lookup yields CDR1 LGHDT and CDR2 YNNKEL (reference sequence). V was pared by 4 bases and J by 4 bases, with 7 bases of the junction left unmatched. CDR3 size: 15 residues. CDR3 amino acids: CASSPTTGGVYGYTF. As DNA, the CDR3 is TGTGCCAGCAGCCCGACGACAGGGGGAGTCTATGGCTACACCTTC.

The rearrangement uses TRBV6-1 and TRBJ1-5, with 9 nucleotides matching TRBD1. V gave up 2 bases and J gave up 4 bases; unmatched junction bases: 6. Germline V gene sequence: CDR1 MNHNS, CDR2 SASEGT. The CDR3 length is 16 residues. CDR3 amino acids: CASSETTGTGNQPQHF. The CDR3 coding sequence is TGTGCCAGCAGTGAAACCACCGGGACAGGGAATCAGCCCCAGCATTTT.

This chain joins TRBV3-1 (or the pseudogene TRBV3-2) and TRBJ2-3; a weak D match, TRBD2 (6 bases). The germline CDR1 and CDR2 sequences are LGHDT and YNNKEL (reference sequence). Trimming stripped 0 bases from V and 6 bases from J, with 13 bases between. The CDR3 has 15 residues. In nucleotides, the CDR3 is TGTGCCAGCAGCCAAGATTGGAGGGCCCGGGATACGCAGTATTTT. The encoded protein is CASSQDWRARDTQYF.

This chain uses TRBV7-9 with TRBJ2-3; TRBD1 matches at 10 bases. Germline V gene sequence: CDR1 SEHNR, CDR2 FQNEAQ (reference sequence). The CDR3 covers 16 residues. Losses at the gene ends were 1 base for V and 4 bases for J; bases not matched to a gene: 5. The CDR3 is CASSLGGQGVADTQYF. CDR3 nucleotides: TGTGCCAGCAGCTTAGGAGGACAGGGGGTAGCAGATACGCAGTATTTT.

The chain employs TRBV27 and TRBJ1-4, with D hard to call. CDR1 is MNHEY and CDR2 is SMNVEV in the germline V gene (reference sequence). Trimming took off 2 bases at V and 10 bases at J, with 14 bases between the two ends. This CDR3 is 14 amino acids long. CDR3 protein: CASSLAAAGGKLFF. CDR3 DNA sequence: TGTGCCAGCAGTTTAGCGGCAGCCGGAGGAAAACTGTTTTTT.

The CDR3 spells CASSRGGTGVHNEQFF. The CDR3 DNA follows: TGTGCCAGCAGCCGCGGCGGGACAGGGGTCCACAATGAGCAGTTCTTC. The chain employs TRBV5-6 and TRBJ2-1, with TRBD1 identical over 10 bases. Looked up from germline, CDR1 is SGHDT and CDR2 is YYEEEE. The CDR3 covers 16 residues. With 4 bases clipped from V and 5 bases from J, the junction kept 9 bases outside the gene matches.

As for this clone: In the same sample, other DNA sequences code for this CDR3. The gene calls are TRBV6-5 and TRBJ1-5; TRBD1 aligns across 11 bases. CDR3 length equals 15 residues. Germline trimming cut 6 bases from V and 2 bases from J; bases unmatched to any gene: 3. Germline V gene lookup returns CDR1 MNHEY and CDR2 SVGAGI. CDR3 sequence reads: CASRRTGGGNQPQHF. The CDR3 DNA reads as TGTGCCAGCAGGCGGACAGGGGGCGGCAATCAGCCCCAGCATTTT.

The chain employs TRBV19 and TRBJ1-5, with D perhaps matching TRBD1 (5 bases). The germline CDR1 and CDR2 sequences are LNHDA and SQIVND (reference sequence). The CDR3 has 15 amino acids. Between the trimmed V and J ends, which lost 8 bases and 1 base, there was a span of 15 bases. For the CDR3, the DNA is TGTGCCAGTCGCCCCCAAACAGGAAGCAATCAGCCCCAGCATTTT. Protein: CASRPQTGSNQPQHF.